These T cell receptor beta chains were read from a single sample in a study of T cells in Graves' hyperthyroidism and ophthalmopathy. TCRdb recomputed calls from the multiplex PCR reads with MiXCR, one row per CDR3 protein. The sample has hundreds of thousands of distinct CDR3 sequences; about 20% are singletons. Sequenced sample: blood. The receptors derive from a man aged 40-55 years with Graves' ophthalmopathy. Each CDR3 is given with its conserved first and last residue. A D gene is named only where the DNA matches it firmly. Only part of the rows carry a size: once, few, many, or a class if the clone is expanded.

length	V	size	D	J	CDR3	DNA
13	TRBV5-1	many	TRBD1	TRBJ2-7	CASGWTGSYEQYF	TGCGCCAGCGGATGGACAGGCTCCTACGAGCAGTACTTC
12	TRBV4-3	few	-	TRBJ2-5	CASSQNMGHRYF	TGCGCCAGCAGCCAAAATATGGGACACCGGTACTTC
13	TRBV30	-	-	TRBJ1-6	CAWKGDLLSPLHF	TGTGCCTGGAAAGGAGATCTGCTGTCACCCCTCCACTTT
17	TRBV19	-	-	TRBJ1-1	CASSIVGYGDRNTEAFF	TGTGCCAGTAGTATAGTAGGGTACGGGGATCGGAACACTGAAGCTTTCTTT
15	TRBV6-1	-	TRBD1	TRBJ1-1	CASSGLTGRNTEAFF	TGTGCCAGCAGCGGTTTGACAGGGAGGAACACTGAAGCTTTCTTT
17	TRBV18	few	TRBD2	TRBJ2-3	CASSRETSGLSTDTQYF	TGTGCCAGCTCACGGGAGACTAGCGGACTTAGCACAGATACGCAGTATTTT
14	TRBV4-1	few	-	TRBJ2-1	CASSQVDRFNEQFF	TGCGCCAGCAGCCAAGTGGACCGGTTTAATGAGCAGTTCTTC
15	TRBV4-1	few	TRBD2	TRBJ2-7	CASSMSGGETYEQYF	TGCGCCAGCAGCATGAGCGGGGGGGAGACCTACGAGCAGTACTTC
13	TRBV6-4	-	-	TRBJ1-1	CASSEWPNTEAFF	TGTGCCAGCAGTGAGTGGCCGAACACTGAAGCTTTCTTT
17	TRBV7-9	few	TRBD2	TRBJ2-5	CASSLALREGYQETQYF	TGTGCCAGCAGCTTAGCGCTACGGGAGGGGTACCAAGAGACCCAGTACTTC
13	TRBV5-1	few	-	TRBJ2-1	CASSSGVSNEQFF	TGCGCCAGCAGCTCAGGGGTCAGCAATGAGCAGTTCTTC
13	TRBV30	many	-	TRBJ2-1	CAWSVLDYNEQFF	TGTGCCTGGAGTGTACTGGACTACAATGAGCAGTTCTTC
13	TRBV7-9	-	-	TRBJ2-7	CASRTSGPSEQYF	TGTGCCAGCAGGACCTCCGGGCCGAGCGAGCAGTACTTC
15	TRBV7-9	few	TRBD2	TRBJ2-3	CASSSLAGWADTQYF	TGTGCCAGCAGCTCCCTAGCGGGGTGGGCAGATACGCAGTATTTT
15	TRBV13	many	-	TRBJ2-1	CASSPQGSLLNEQFF	TGTGCCAGCAGCCCCCAGGGGTCCCTTTTGAATGAGCAGTTCTTC
15	TRBV28	few	-	TRBJ1-5	CASSRPGGLKQPQHF	TGTGCCAGCAGCCGACCGGGAGGGTTGAAACAGCCCCAGCATTTT
16	TRBV4-2	-	TRBD1	TRBJ2-7	CASSQSKGQGAYEQYF	TGTGCCAGCAGCCAGTCCAAGGGACAGGGGGCCTACGAGCAGTACTTC
16	TRBV29-1	-	-	TRBJ2-7	CSVEDSSTAFPYEQYF	TGCAGCGTTGAAGATAGCAGCACAGCCTTCCCCTACGAGCAGTACTTC
15	TRBV19	-	-	TRBJ1-1	CASRGPGGRRTEAFF	TGTGCCAGTAGAGGCCCGGGGGGAAGGAGAACTGAAGCTTTCTTT
14	TRBV5-4	few	TRBD1	TRBJ2-7	CASSWGQSRDEQYF	TGTGCCAGCAGCTGGGGACAGTCTCGCGACGAGCAGTACTTC
15	TRBV6-5	-	-	TRBJ2-3	CASSYGQGMTDTQYF	TGTGCCAGCAGTTACGGCCAGGGGATGACAGATACGCAGTATTTT
17	TRBV7-9	-	TRBD2	TRBJ2-1	CASRGQTTSGEYNEQFF	TGTGCCAGCCGAGGACAGACGACTAGCGGGGAATACAATGAGCAGTTCTTC
14	TRBV4-3	once	TRBD1	TRBJ2-7	CASSQRTGGDEQYF	TGCGCCAGCAGCCAAAGGACAGGGGGCGACGAGCAGTACTTC
14	TRBV11-2	-	-	TRBJ2-1	CASSLPLTQTAQFF	TGTGCCAGCAGCTTACCGCTTACCCAGACTGCTCAGTTCTTC
13	TRBV15	few	-	TRBJ1-5	CATSTWSNQPQHF	TGTGCCACCAGCACTTGGAGCAATCAGCCCCAGCATTTT
15	TRBV6-2/TRBV6-3	few	-	TRBJ1-1	CASSGPEGRNTEAFF	TGTGCCAGCAGTGGCCCGGAGGGCCGGAACACTGAAGCTTTCTTT
11	TRBV20-1	-	-	TRBJ2-1	CSASGANEQFF	TGCAGTGCTAGTGGAGCGAATGAGCAGTTCTTC
17	TRBV6-1	many	TRBD2	TRBJ2-5	CASSGSRLAGGQETQYF	TGTGCCAGCAGTGGGTCGCGACTAGCGGGGGGGCAAGAGACCCAGTACTTC
13	TRBV14	-	-	TRBJ2-7	CASSRDLRGEQYF	TGTGCCAGCAGCCGGGACCTTCGAGGAGAGCAGTACTTC
15	TRBV12-3/TRBV12-4	many	-	TRBJ2-5	CASTRRGAPEETQYF	TGTGCCAGCACTAGGCGGGGAGCCCCCGAAGAGACCCAGTACTTC
15	TRBV7-9	-	-	TRBJ1-4	CASSMTDATNEKLFF	TGTGCCAGCAGCATGACGGACGCAACTAATGAAAAACTGTTTTTT
14	TRBV7-9	many	TRBD1	TRBJ2-5	CASSPQGFAETQYF	TGTGCCAGCAGTCCACAGGGGTTTGCGGAGACCCAGTACTTC
15	TRBV4-1	-	-	TRBJ1-6	CASSHPGAGNSPLHF	TGCGCCAGCAGCCATCCTGGGGCAGGGAATTCACCCCTCCACTTT
14	TRBV18	many	-	TRBJ2-3	CASSPGSRVDTQYF	TGTGCCAGCTCACCAGGTTCGAGAGTGGATACGCAGTATTTT
13	TRBV28	-	-	TRBJ1-1	CASFPWGGTEAFF	TGTGCCAGTTTTCCATGGGGGGGCACTGAAGCTTTCTTT
13	TRBV6-1	many	-	TRBJ2-7	CASSEASGREQYF	TGTGCCAGCAGTGAAGCCTCAGGTAGAGAGCAGTACTTC
12	TRBV7-6	few	-	TRBJ2-7	CASSDGSLEQYF	TGTGCCAGCAGCGACGGATCCCTCGAGCAGTACTTC
15	TRBV7-2	-	TRBD1	TRBJ1-3	CASSTQTGVGNTIYF	TGTGCCAGCAGCACCCAGACAGGGGTAGGAAACACCATATATTTT
19	TRBV7-9	few	TRBD1	TRBJ2-2	CASSLAIRTGGFRGGELFF	TGTGCCAGCAGCTTAGCGATCCGGACAGGGGGCTTTCGCGGCGGGGAGCTGTTTTTT
15	TRBV4-3	few	TRBD2	TRBJ2-7	CASSQGLALYYEQYF	TGCGCCAGCAGCCAAGGACTAGCCCTTTACTACGAGCAGTACTTC
14	TRBV9	-	TRBD1	TRBJ1-2	CASSAAQGNYGYTF	TGTGCCAGCAGCGCCGCACAGGGGAACTATGGCTACACCTTC
16	TRBV5-1	few	TRBD2	TRBJ2-3	CASSLASSGNTDTQYF	TGCGCCAGCAGCTTGGCCTCTAGCGGGAACACAGATACGCAGTATTTT
16	TRBV12-5	many	-	TRBJ1-5	CASGLSGQGRNQPQHF	TGTGCTAGTGGTTTGTCAGGTCAGGGGAGGAATCAGCCCCAGCATTTT
16	TRBV3-1	many	TRBD2	TRBJ2-1	CASSYPGAGGTHEQFF	TGTGCCAGCAGCTATCCGGGAGCGGGAGGTACCCATGAGCAGTTCTTC
14	TRBV10-3	-	TRBD1	TRBJ2-3	CAIAGTGGADTQYF	TGTGCCATAGCCGGGACAGGGGGCGCAGATACGCAGTATTTT
17	TRBV28	many	TRBD1	TRBJ1-5	CASSLAQGARSNQPQHF	TGTGCCAGCAGTTTAGCCCAGGGGGCGCGAAGCAATCAGCCCCAGCATTTT
14	TRBV30	few	-	TRBJ1-6	CACRPGAENSPLHF	TGTGCCTGCCGCCCCGGGGCAGAGAATTCACCCCTCCACTTT
16	TRBV13	many	TRBD2	TRBJ2-1	CASSTPLAGGPNEQFF	TGTGCCAGCAGCACTCCTCTAGCGGGAGGGCCTAATGAGCAGTTCTTC
15	TRBV7-2	many	TRBD2	TRBJ2-3	CASAVIGRNTDTQYF	TGTGCCAGCGCCGTGATCGGGAGGAACACAGATACGCAGTATTTT
13	TRBV27	few	-	TRBJ2-4	CASSPQTGDIQYF	TGTGCCAGCAGTCCCCAGACGGGGGACATTCAGTACTTC
14	TRBV12-3/TRBV12-4	-	-	TRBJ2-3	CASIPGVGTDTQYF	TGTGCCAGCATACCGGGCGTCGGCACAGATACGCAGTATTTT
15	TRBV20-1	-	TRBD2	TRBJ2-1	CSARENSGRVNEQFF	TGCAGTGCTAGAGAGAATAGCGGGAGGGTTAATGAGCAGTTCTTC
16	TRBV30	-	-	TRBJ2-7	CAWEPFGTSSSYEQYF	TGTGCCTGGGAGCCATTCGGGACAAGTAGCTCCTACGAGCAGTACTTC
17	TRBV28	few	TRBD2	TRBJ2-3	CASSSPTSGTRTDTQYF	TGTGCCAGCAGTTCACCGACTAGCGGGACCCGCACAGATACGCAGTATTTT
13	TRBV6-1	-	-	TRBJ2-3	CASSGKGTDTQYF	TGTGCCAGCAGTGGTAAGGGCACAGATACGCAGTATTTT